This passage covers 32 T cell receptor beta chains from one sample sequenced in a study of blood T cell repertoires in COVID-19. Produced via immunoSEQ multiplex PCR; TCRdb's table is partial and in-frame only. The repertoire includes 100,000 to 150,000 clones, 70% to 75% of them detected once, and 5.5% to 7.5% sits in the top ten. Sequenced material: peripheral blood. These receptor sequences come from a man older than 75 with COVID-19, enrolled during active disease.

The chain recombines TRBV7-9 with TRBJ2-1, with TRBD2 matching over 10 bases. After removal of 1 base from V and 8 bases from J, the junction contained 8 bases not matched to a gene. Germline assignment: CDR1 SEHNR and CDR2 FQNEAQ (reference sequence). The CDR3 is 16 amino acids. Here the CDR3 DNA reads TGTGCCAGCAGCTTAGGGCTAGCGGGAGTTGGAGATGAGCAGTTCTTC. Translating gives CASSLGLAGVGDEQFF. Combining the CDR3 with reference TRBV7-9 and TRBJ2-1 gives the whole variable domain DTGVSQNPRHKITKRGQNVTFRCDPISEHNRLYWYRQTLGQGPEFLTYFQNEAQLEKSRLLSDRFSAERPKGSFSTLEIQRTEQGDSAMYLCASSLGLAGVGDEQFFGPGTRLTVL.

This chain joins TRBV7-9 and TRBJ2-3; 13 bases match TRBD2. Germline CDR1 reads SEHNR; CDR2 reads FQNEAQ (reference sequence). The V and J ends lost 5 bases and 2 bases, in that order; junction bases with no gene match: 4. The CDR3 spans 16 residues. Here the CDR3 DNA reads TGTGCCAGCAGCCCGGGGACTAGCGGGGACACAGATACGCAGTATTTT. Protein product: CASSPGTSGDTDTQYF.

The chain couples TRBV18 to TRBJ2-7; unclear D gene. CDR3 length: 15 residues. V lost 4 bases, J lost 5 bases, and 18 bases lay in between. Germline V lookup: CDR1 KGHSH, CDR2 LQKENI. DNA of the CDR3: TGTGCCAGCTCACGAAACCAAGGTGGTGGAGACGAGCAGTACTTC. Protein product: CASSRNQGGGDEQYF.

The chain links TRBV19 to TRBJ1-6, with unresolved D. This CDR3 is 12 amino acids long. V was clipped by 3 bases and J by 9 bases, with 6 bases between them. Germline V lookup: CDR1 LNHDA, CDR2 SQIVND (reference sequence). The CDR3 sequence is CASSMVRSPLHF. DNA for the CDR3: TGTGCCAGTAGTATGGTGCGTTCACCCCTCCACTTT.

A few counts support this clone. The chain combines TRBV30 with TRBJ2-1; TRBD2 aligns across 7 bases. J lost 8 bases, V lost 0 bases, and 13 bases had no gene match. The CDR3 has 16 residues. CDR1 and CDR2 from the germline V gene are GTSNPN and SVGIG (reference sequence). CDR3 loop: CAWSVRGGRPGDEQFF. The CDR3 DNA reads TGTGCCTGGAGTGTACGGGGCGGGAGACCTGGGGATGAGCAGTTCTTC. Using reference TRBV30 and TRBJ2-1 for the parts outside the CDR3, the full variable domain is SQTIHQWPATLVQPVGSPLSLECTVEGTSNPNLYWYRQAAGRGLQLLFYSVGIGQISSEVPQNLSASRPQDRQFILSSKKLLLSDSGFYLCAWSVRGGRPGDEQFFGPGTRLTVL.

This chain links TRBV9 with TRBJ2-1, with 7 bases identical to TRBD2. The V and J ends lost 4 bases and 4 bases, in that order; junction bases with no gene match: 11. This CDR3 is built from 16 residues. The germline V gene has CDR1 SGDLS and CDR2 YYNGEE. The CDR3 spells CASSRSGGGKYNEQFF. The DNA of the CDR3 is TGTGCCAGCAGCCGAAGTGGCGGGGGAAAATACAATGAGCAGTTCTTC.

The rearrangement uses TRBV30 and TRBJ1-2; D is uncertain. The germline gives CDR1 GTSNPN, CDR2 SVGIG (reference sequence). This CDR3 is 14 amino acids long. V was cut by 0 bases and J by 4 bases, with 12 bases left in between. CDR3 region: CAWSVPPGTYGYTF. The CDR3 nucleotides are TGTGCCTGGAGTGTACCCCCGGGAACCTATGGCTACACCTTC.

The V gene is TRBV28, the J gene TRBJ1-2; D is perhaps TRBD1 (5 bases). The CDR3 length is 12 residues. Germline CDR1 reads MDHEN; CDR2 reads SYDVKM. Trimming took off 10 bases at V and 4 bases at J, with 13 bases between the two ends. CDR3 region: CAITGGSYGYTF. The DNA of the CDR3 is TGTGCCATCACGGGGGGTTCCTATGGCTACACCTTC.

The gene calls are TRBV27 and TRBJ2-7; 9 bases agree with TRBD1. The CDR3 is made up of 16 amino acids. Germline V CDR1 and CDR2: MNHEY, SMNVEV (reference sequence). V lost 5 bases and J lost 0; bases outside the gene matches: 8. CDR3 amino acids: CASSPLRTGASYEQYF. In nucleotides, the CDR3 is TGTGCCAGCAGTCCTCTCCGGACAGGGGCCTCCTACGAGCAGTACTTC.

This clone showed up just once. The CDR3 DNA sequence: TGTGCCAGCAGCTTAAATAGGTTAGCGGGAGCCTTGGAGCAGTACTTC. Translation gives CASSLNRLAGALEQYF. The J gene is TRBJ2-7, the V gene TRBV7-8, with 9 nucleotides matching TRBD2. The germline V gene has CDR1 SGHVS and CDR2 FQNEAQ. The trim removed 2 bases at V and 7 bases at J, leaving 12 bases unmatched. The CDR3 runs 16 residues.

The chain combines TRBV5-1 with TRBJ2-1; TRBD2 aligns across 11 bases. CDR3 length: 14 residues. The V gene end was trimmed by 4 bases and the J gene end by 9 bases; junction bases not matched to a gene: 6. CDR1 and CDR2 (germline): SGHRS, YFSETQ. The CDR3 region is CASSDTSGSTEQFF. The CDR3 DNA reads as TGCGCCAGCAGCGATACTAGCGGGAGCACTGAGCAGTTCTTC.

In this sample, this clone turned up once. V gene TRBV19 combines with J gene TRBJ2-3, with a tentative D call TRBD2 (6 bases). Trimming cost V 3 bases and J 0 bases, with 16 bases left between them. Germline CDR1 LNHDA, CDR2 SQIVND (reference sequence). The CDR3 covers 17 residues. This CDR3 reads CASSMGGNWRSTDTQYF. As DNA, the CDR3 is TGTGCCAGTAGTATGGGGGGAAATTGGAGGAGCACAGATACGCAGTATTTT. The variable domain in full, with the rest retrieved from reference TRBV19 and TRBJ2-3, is DGGITQSPKYLFRKEGQNVTLSCEQNLNHDAMYWYRQDPGQGLRLIYYSQIVNDFQKGDIAEGYSVSREKKESFPLTVTSAQKNPTAFYLCASSMGGNWRSTDTQYFGPGTRLTVL.

For the CDR3, the DNA is TGTGCCAGCTCACCGGGACAGGGTACATACGAGCAGTACTTC. Translating it yields CASSPGQGTYEQYF. The J gene is TRBJ2-7, the V gene TRBV18; 9 positions agree with TRBD1. The CDR3 is 14 residues long. Germline V gene lookup returns CDR1 KGHSH and CDR2 LQKENI. Trimming took 3 bases from V and 4 from J; bases not matched to a gene: 4. Together with reference TRBV18 and TRBJ2-7, the CDR3 gives the full variable domain: NAGVMQNPRHLVRRRGQEARLRCSPMKGHSHVYWYRQLPEEGLKFMVYLQKENIIDESGMPKERFSAEFPKEGPSILRIQQVVRGDSAAYFCASSPGQGTYEQYFGPGTRLTVT.

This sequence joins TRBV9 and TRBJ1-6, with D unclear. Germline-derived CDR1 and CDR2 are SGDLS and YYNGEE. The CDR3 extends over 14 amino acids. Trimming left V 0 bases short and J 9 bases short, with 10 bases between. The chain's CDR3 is CASSVGIPGSPLHF. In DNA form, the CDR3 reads TGTGCCAGCAGCGTAGGGATTCCAGGTTCACCCCTCCACTTT. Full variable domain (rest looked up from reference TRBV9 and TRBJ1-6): DSGVTQTPKHLITATGQRVTLRCSPRSGDLSVYWYQQSLDQGLQFLIQYYNGEERAKGNILERFSAQQFPDLHSELNLSSLELGDSALYFCASSVGIPGSPLHFGNGTRLTVT.

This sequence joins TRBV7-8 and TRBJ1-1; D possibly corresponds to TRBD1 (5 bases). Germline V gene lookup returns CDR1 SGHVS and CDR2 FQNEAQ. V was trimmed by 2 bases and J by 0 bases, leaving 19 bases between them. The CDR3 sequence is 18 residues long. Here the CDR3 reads CASSLLPLRQFMNTEAFF. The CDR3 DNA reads TGTGCCAGCAGCTTATTGCCCCTTAGACAGTTCATGAACACTGAAGCTTTCTTT.

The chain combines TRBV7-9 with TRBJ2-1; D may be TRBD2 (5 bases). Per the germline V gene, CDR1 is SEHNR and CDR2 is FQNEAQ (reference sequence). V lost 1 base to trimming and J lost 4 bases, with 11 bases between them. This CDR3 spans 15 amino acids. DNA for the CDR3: TGTGCCAGCAGCTTAGAAGGGAGAGCGTACAATGAGCAGTTCTTC. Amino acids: CASSLEGRAYNEQFF.

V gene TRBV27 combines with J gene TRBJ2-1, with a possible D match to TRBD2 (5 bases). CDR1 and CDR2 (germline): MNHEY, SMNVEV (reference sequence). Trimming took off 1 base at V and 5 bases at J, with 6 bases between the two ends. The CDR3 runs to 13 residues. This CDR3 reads CASSLFGDNEQFF. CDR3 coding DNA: TGTGCCAGCAGTTTATTCGGGGACAATGAGCAGTTCTTC.

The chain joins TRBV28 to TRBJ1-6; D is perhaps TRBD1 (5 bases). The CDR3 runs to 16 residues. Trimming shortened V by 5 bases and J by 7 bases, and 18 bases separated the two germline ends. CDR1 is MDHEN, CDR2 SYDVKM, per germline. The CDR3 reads CASSNPGWKINSPLHF. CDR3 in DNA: TGTGCCAGCAGTAACCCAGGGTGGAAAATCAATTCACCCCTCCACTTT. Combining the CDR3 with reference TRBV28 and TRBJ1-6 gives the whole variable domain DVKVTQSSRYLVKRTGEKVFLECVQDMDHENMFWYRQDPGLGLRLIYFSYDVKMKEKGDIPEGYSVSREKKERFSLILESASTNQTSMYLCASSNPGWKINSPLHFGNGTRLTVT.

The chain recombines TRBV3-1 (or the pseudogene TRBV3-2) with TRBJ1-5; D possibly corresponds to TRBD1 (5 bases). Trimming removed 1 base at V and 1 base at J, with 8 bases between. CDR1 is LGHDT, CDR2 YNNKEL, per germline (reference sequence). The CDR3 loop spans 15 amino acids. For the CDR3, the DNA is TGTGCCAGCAGCCAAGGTCACAGGAGCAATCAGCCCCAGCATTTT. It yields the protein CASSQGHRSNQPQHF.

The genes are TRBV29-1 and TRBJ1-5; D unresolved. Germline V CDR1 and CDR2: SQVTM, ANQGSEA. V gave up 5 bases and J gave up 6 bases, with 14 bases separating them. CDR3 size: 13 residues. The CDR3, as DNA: TGCAGCGTTCAGCGGGGAGGCGGTCAGCCCCAGCATTTT. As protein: CSVQRGGGQPQHF. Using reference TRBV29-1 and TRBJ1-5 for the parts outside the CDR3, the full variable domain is SAVISQKPSRDICQRGTSLTIQCQVDSQVTMMFWYRQQPGQSLTLIATANQGSEATYESGFVIDKFPISRPNLTFSTLTVSNMSPEDSSIYLCSVQRGGGQPQHFGDGTRLSIL.

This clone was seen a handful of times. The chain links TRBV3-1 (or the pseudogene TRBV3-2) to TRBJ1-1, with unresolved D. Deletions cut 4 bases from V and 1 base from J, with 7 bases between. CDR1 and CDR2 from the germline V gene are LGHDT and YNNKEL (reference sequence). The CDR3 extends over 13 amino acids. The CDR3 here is CASSPPRNTEAFF. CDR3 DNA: TGTGCCAGCAGCCCACCCAGGAACACTGAAGCTTTCTTT.

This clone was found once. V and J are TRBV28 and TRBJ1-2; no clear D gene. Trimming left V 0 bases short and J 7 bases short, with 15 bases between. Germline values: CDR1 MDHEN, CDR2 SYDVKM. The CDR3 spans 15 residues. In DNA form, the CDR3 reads TGTGCCAGCAGTTTATGGGCCACGGCGGCCGGTGGCTACACCTTC. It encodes CASSLWATAAGGYTF.

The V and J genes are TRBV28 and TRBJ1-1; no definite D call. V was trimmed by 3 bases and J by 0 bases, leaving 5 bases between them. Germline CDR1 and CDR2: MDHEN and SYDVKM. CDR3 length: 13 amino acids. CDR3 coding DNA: TGTGCCAGCAGTTTCCGTTTGAACACTGAAGCTTTCTTT. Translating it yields CASSFRLNTEAFF.

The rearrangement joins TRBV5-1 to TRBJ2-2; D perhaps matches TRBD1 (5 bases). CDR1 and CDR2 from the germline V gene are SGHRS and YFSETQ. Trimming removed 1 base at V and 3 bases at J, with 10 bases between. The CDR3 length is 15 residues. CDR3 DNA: TGCGCCAGCAGCTTGAGGGCGACAGACACCGGGGAGCTGTTTTTT. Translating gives CASSLRATDTGELFF.

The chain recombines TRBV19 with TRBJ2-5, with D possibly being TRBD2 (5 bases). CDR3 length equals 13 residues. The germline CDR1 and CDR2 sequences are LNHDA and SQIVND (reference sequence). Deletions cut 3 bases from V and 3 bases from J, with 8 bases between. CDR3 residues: CASSMQEEETQYF. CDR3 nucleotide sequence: TGTGCCAGTAGTATGCAGGAGGAAGAGACCCAGTACTTC. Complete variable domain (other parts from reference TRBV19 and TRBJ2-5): DGGITQSPKYLFRKEGQNVTLSCEQNLNHDAMYWYRQDPGQGLRLIYYSQIVNDFQKGDIAEGYSVSREKKESFPLTVTSAQKNPTAFYLCASSMQEEETQYFGPGTRLLVL.

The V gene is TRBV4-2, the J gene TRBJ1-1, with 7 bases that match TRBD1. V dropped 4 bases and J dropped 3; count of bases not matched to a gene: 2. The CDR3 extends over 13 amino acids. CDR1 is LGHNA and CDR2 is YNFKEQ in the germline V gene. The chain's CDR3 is CASSRDRDTEAFF. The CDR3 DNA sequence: TGTGCCAGCAGCCGAGACAGGGACACTGAAGCTTTCTTT.

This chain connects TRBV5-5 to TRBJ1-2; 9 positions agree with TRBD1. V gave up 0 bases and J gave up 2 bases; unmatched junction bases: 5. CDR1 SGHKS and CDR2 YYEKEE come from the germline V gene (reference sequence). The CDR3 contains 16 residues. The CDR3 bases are TGTGCCAGCAGCTTGGCCCACGGACAGGGGAACTATGGCTACACCTTC. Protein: CASSLAHGQGNYGYTF.

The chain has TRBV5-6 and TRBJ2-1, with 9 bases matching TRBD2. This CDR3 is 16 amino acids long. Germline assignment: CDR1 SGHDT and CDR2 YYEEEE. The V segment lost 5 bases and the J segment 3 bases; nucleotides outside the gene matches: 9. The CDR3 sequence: CASRTGTSKYYNEQFF. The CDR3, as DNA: TGTGCCAGCAGAACCGGGACTAGCAAATACTACAATGAGCAGTTCTTC.

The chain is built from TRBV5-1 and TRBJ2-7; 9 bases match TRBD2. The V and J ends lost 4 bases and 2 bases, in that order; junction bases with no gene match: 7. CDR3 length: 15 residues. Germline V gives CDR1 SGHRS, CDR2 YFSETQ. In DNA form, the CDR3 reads TGCGCCAGCAGCCCGTCGGGCGGGGGGGCCTACGAGCAGTACTTC. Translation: CASSPSGGGAYEQYF.

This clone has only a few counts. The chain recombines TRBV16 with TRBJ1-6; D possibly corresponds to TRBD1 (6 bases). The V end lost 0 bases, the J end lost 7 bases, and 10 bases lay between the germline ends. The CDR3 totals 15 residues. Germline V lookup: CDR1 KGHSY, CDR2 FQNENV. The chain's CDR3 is CASSQSDRINSPLHF. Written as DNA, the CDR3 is TGTGCCAGCAGCCAATCCGACAGGATAAATTCACCCCTCCACTTT.

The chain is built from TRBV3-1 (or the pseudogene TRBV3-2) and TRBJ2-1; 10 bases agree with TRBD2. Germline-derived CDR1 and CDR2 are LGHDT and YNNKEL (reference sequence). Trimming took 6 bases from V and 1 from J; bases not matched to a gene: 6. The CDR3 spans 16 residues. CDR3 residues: CASSSTSGVSYNEQFF. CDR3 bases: TGTGCCAGCAGTTCCACTAGCGGGGTGTCCTACAATGAGCAGTTCTTC.

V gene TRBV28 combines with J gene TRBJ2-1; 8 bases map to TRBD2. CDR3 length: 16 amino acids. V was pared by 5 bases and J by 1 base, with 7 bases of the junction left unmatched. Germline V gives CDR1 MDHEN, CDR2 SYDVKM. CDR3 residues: CASSPLAGDSYNEQFF. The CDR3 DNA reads TGTGCCAGCAGTCCGCTAGCGGGTGATTCCTACAATGAGCAGTTCTTC. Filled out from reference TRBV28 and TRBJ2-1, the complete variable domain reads DVKVTQSSRYLVKRTGEKVFLECVQDMDHENMFWYRQDPGLGLRLIYFSYDVKMKEKGDIPEGYSVSREKKERFSLILESASTNQTSMYLCASSPLAGDSYNEQFFGPGTRLTVL.